This TCR beta chain was sequenced for a study of T cell changes during pregnancy in multiple sclerosis. The assay was immunoSEQ multiplex PCR, and TCRdb's table has in-frame clones only and misses some. Of approximately 66,000 clones listed, around 92% are singletons. The V gene lost 3 bases and the J gene lost 0 bases, with 10 bases spanning the gap. The CDR3 is 15 residues long. Germline V lookup: CDR1 SGHRS, CDR2 YFSETQ. The source was peripheral blood, collected in the third trimester of pregnancy. This TCR came from a female donor in good health, enrolled as a control in a pregnancy study. V gene TRBV5-1 combines with J gene TRBJ2-1; a possible D gene is TRBD1 (6 bases). The DNA for the CDR3 is TGCGCCAGCAGCTACGGACAGACCTCCTACAATGAGCAGTTCTTC. Amino acids: CASSYGQTSYNEQFF.